One and the same sample provided the 10 T cell receptor beta chains below, sequenced in a study of blood T cells in healthy people across ages. Primed by a sample-barcoded 5' primer and a J-beta primer mix, a second PCR proceeded for about 6 to 11 cycles. TCRdb reprocessed the 5' RACE reads via MiXCR and lists one record per CDR3 protein. The repertoire holds hundreds of thousands of distinct CDR3 sequences, with around half as singletons. The sample comprised blood. The receptors stem from a man older than 75 in good health.

The table lists this clonotype with many counts. The J gene is TRBJ2-3, the V gene TRBV6-5; 10 bases are shared with TRBD2. CDR1 is MNHEY and CDR2 is SVGAGI in the germline V gene. The CDR3 consists of 16 residues. The V segment lost 6 bases and the J segment 1 base; nucleotides outside the gene matches: 7. The CDR3 DNA follows: TGTGCCAGCAGAGAGCGGACTAGCGGAGGCACAGATACGCAGTATTTT. It codes for CASRERTSGGTDTQYF.

This chain uses TRBV6-2 or TRBV6-3 with TRBJ1-2; 8 nucleotides agree with TRBD1. J gave up 4 bases and V 6 bases, and 10 bases lay outside the gene matches. Germline loops: CDR1 MNHEY, CDR2 SVGEGT. This CDR3 region has 15 residues. The CDR3 loop reads CASSRNSGQVYGYTF. The DNA for the CDR3 is TGTGCCAGCAGCCGAAATTCGGGACAGGTCTATGGCTACACCTTC.

This chain uses TRBV3-1 with TRBJ2-5; D might be TRBD2 (6 bases). There are 13 residues in the CDR3. With 1 base removed from V and 7 bases from J, the gap between germline ends came to 10 bases. CDR1 is LGHDT and CDR2 is YNNKEL in the germline V gene (reference sequence). In DNA form, the CDR3 reads TGTGCCAGCAGCCAAGCGGGAGAGGGGACCCAGTACTTC. Its protein is CASSQAGEGTQYF.

This chain joins TRBV13 and TRBJ2-5, with 8 bases lining up with TRBD2. The CDR3 contains 14 residues. Trimming at V came to 1 base and at J to 5 bases, leaving 3 bases not matched to a gene. Germline lookup yields CDR1 PRHDT and CDR2 FYEKMQ (reference sequence). The CDR3 DNA is TGTGCCAGCAGCTTAGCGGGAGGGAGCGAGACCCAGTACTTC. This gives the protein CASSLAGGSETQYF.

This chain links TRBV7-2 with TRBJ1-5; D ambiguous. From germline, CDR1 is SGHTA and CDR2 FQGNSA. The CDR3 is made up of 14 amino acids. Trimming left V 4 bases short and J 6 bases short, with 13 bases between. CDR3 in DNA: TGTGCCAGCAGCTCGTGGCCAGTTGGTCAGCCCCAGCATTTT. It yields the protein CASSSWPVGQPQHF.

Turning to this clonotype: Relative to the germline gene, one junction end is altered; a read error may explain this. The rearrangement links TRBV7-9 to TRBJ1-4, with D perhaps TRBD1 (6 bases). Germline CDR1 is SEHNR and CDR2 is FQNEAQ (reference sequence). The CDR3 spans 12 residues. CDR3 nucleotides: TGTTCCAGCAGCTTCGGGGGCGAAAAACTGTTTTTT. Translating it yields CSSSFGGEKLFF. Variable domain in full (rest from reference TRBV7-9 and TRBJ1-4): DTGVSQNPRHKITKRGQNVTFRCDPISEHNRLYWYRQTLGQGPEFLTYFQNEAQLEKSRLLSDRFSAERPKGSFSTLEIQRTEQGDSAMYLCSSSFGGEKLFFGSGTQLSVL.

This clonotype was counted only a few times. This chain uses TRBV12-3 or TRBV12-4 with TRBJ2-1, with 14 bases matching TRBD2. Trimming cost V 1 base and J 6 bases; bases outside gene matches: 2. The CDR3 runs to 16 residues. CDR3 sequence (DNA): TGTGCCAGCAGTTTAGGACTAGCGGGAGGGGTCAATGAGCAGTTCTTC. This sequence encodes CASSLGLAGGVNEQFF.

In this sample, this clonotype turned up once. The chain uses TRBV15 and TRBJ2-1; no definite D call. Trimming took 9 bases from V and 0 from J, leaving 15 bases between them. CDR3 length equals 15 residues. Germline CDR1 reads LNHNV; CDR2 reads YYDKDF (reference sequence). The CDR3 loop is CATSPSRSSYNEQFF. DNA for the CDR3: TGTGCCACGTCGCCGAGCAGGAGCTCCTACAATGAGCAGTTCTTC.

This chain links TRBV6-1 with TRBJ2-2; 9 bases line up with TRBD1. V lost 10 bases and J lost 4; bases outside the gene matches: 22. Germline V lookup: CDR1 MNHNS, CDR2 SASEGT. The CDR3 totals 19 residues. For the CDR3, the DNA is TGTGCCACCACCGGGGGACAGGGAGGTATAGGAGGGATCACCGGGGAGCTGTTTTTT. Protein: CATTGGQGGIGGITGELFF.

V is TRBV12-3 or TRBV12-4 and J is TRBJ2-2, with D unresolved. This CDR3 spans 12 amino acids. Trimming pared 6 bases from V and 6 bases from J, leaving 8 bases between. In nucleotides, the CDR3 is TGTGCCAGCAGGGCAATAGCCGGGGAGCTGTTTTTT. As protein: CASRAIAGELFF.